This T cell receptor (beta chain) is from a study of neurological immune-mediated disorders. TCRdb reanalysed the 5' RACE reads using MiXCR and keeps one entry per CDR3 protein. The profile shows about 53,000 distinct CDR3 sequences, 3% to 4.5% of them singletons. This clonotype was found many times. The CDR3 length is 14 residues. Germline V gives CDR1 SGHDN, CDR2 FVKESK. Trimming took 4 bases from V and 2 from J, leaving 12 bases between them. The sequencing sample was made of PBMCs. The source of this sequence is a woman in her 30s with multiple sclerosis. The V call is TRBV14, the J call TRBJ2-7, with a tentative D call TRBD2 (6 bases). CDR3 in amino acids: CASSPRDVPYEQYF. CDR3 DNA sequence: TGTGCCAGCAGCCCGCGGGACGTACCCTACGAGCAGTACTTC.